The 15 T cell receptor beta chains in this list originate from one sample, sequenced in a study of post-analysis software for immune sequencing data. General study results and limits: About five TRBV segments, including TRBV5-6, TRBV5-1 and TRBV20-1, were more frequent in patients than controls.

Libraries were made from TCR beta cDNA, and they carried unique molecular identifiers. TCRdb passed the PCR reads through MiXCR, listing each CDR3 protein once. Here the sample spans about 800,000 distinct CDR3 sequences, roughly 30% being singletons. Their cognate antigens are unknown. Sequenced: blood. The receptors stem from a girl between 5 and 17 years old with multiple sclerosis.

This chain links TRBV20-1 with TRBJ2-5, with D maybe TRBD2 (7 bases). With 5 bases removed from V and 2 bases from J, the gap between germline ends came to 18 bases. This CDR3 spans 15 amino acids. Germline V gene data show CDR1 as DFQATT and CDR2 as SNEGSKA (reference sequence). The CDR3 nucleotides are TGCAGTGCTTTACAGGGTAGCGGGTGGCAAGAGACCCAGTACTTC. This codes for CSALQGSGWQETQYF.

This chain connects TRBV7-2 to TRBJ2-5, with no clear D. Germline values: CDR1 SGHTA, CDR2 FQGNSA. The CDR3 has 12 amino acids. V was trimmed by 0 bases and J by 9 bases, leaving 8 bases between them. The CDR3 loop reads CASSLARRAQYF. The CDR3 DNA sequence: TGTGCCAGCAGCTTAGCGAGACGGGCCCAGTACTTC.

The rearrangement joins TRBV6-2 or TRBV6-3 to TRBJ2-1; 9 bases align to TRBD2. CDR1 is MNHEY and CDR2 is SVGEGT in the germline V gene. The CDR3 sequence is 15 residues long. Trimming cost V 6 bases and J 9 bases; bases outside gene matches: 12. The CDR3 sequence is CASRRSGVAGVEQFF. The CDR3 region has the DNA TGTGCCAGCAGAAGGTCAGGAGTAGCGGGAGTTGAGCAGTTCTTC.

The CDR3, as DNA: TGCAGTGCTAGCCAGGCTGGGACAGATACGCAGTATTTT. Its protein product is CSASQAGTDTQYF. This rearrangement joins TRBV20-1 to TRBJ2-3; no clear D gene. The CDR3 consists of 13 residues. Germline V gene data show CDR1 as DFQATT and CDR2 as SNEGSKA (reference sequence). Trimming shortened V by 3 bases and J by 3 bases, and 10 bases separated the two germline ends.

The chain employs TRBV6-6 and TRBJ2-1; D remains unclear. The CDR3 has 13 residues. V lost 8 bases, J lost 4 bases, and 12 bases lay in between. In germline, CDR1 is MNHNY, CDR2 SVGAGI (reference sequence). CDR3 DNA sequence: TGTGCCAGCGCTGAGCTACAATACAATGAGCAGTTCTTC. Its protein product is CASAELQYNEQFF.

With regard to this clonotype: One base away lies a much larger clone, so this may be a sequencing read error. The chain carries TRBV2 and TRBJ2-3; D is ambiguous. Germline V lookup: CDR1 SNHLY, CDR2 FYNNEI. The CDR3 loop spans 12 amino acids. Trimming left V 2 bases short and J 4 bases short, with 4 bases between. As DNA, the CDR3 is TGTGCCAGCAGTGAAAAAGCAGATACGCAGTATTTT. Amino acids: CASSEKADTQYF.

This clonotype was counted a few times. This chain joins TRBV7-2 and TRBJ2-1; D not resolved. The CDR3 has 12 residues. Trimming removed 5 bases from V and 5 bases from J, with 7 bases in between. Germline loops: CDR1 SGHTA, CDR2 FQGNSA. DNA for the CDR3: TGTGCCAGCAGCCCGATAAACAATGAGCAGTTCTTC. It encodes CASSPINNEQFF.

This clonotype has just a few counts. The V and J genes are TRBV5-1 and TRBJ2-7, with TRBD1 matching over 8 bases. V trimming: 5 bases; J trimming: 1 base; junction bases outside the gene matches: 2. CDR1 SGHRS and CDR2 YFSETQ come from the germline V gene. CDR3 size: 13 residues. Written as DNA, the CDR3 is TGCGCCAGCAGGGGACAGGTTTCCTACGAGCAGTACTTC. Amino acids: CASRGQVSYEQYF. Variable domain in full (rest from reference TRBV5-1 and TRBJ2-7): KAGVTQTPRYLIKTRGQQVTLSCSPISGHRSVSWYQQTPGQGLQFLFEYFSETQRNKGNFPGRFSGRQFSNSRSEMNVSTLELGDSALYLCASRGQVSYEQYFGPGTRLTVT.

The chain employs TRBV20-1 and TRBJ2-5, with TRBD2 matching over 14 bases. The J call is in doubt because the DNA end fits TRBJ2-7 better. Germline V gene data show CDR1 as DFQATT and CDR2 as SNEGSKA (reference sequence). The CDR3 length is 14 residues. CDR3 nucleotide sequence: TGCAGTGCTTCTCCGGGACTAGCGGGAGACGAGCAGTACTTC. It yields the protein CSASPGLAGDEQYF.

At least ten counts were recorded for this clonotype. This rearrangement joins TRBV12-3 or TRBV12-4 to TRBJ2-1, with TRBD1 matching 10 bases. The trim removed 4 bases at V and 9 bases at J, leaving 9 bases unmatched. The CDR3 length is 15 residues. The chain's CDR3 is CASSSLGQGSGEQFF. The CDR3 region has the DNA TGTGCCAGCAGTTCCTTGGGACAGGGGAGCGGTGAGCAGTTCTTC.

The CDR3 DNA sequence: TGTGCCAGCAGCTGGCTCCGGGACGTCAATCAGCCCCAGCATTTT. It specifies CASSWLRDVNQPQHF. V is TRBV7-2 and J is TRBJ1-5, with D possibly being TRBD1 (5 bases). Trimming removed 4 bases from V and 3 bases from J, with 13 bases in between. In germline, CDR1 is SGHTA, CDR2 FQGNSA. This CDR3 region has 15 residues.

The chain employs TRBV9 and TRBJ2-6; possible D gene TRBD1, 6 bases. V lost 4 bases and J 2 bases, leaving 16 bases between the germline ends. Germline assignment: CDR1 SGDLS and CDR2 YYNGEE. CDR3 length: 17 residues. DNA of the CDR3: TGTGCCAGCAGCCCCCGGGCAGGGGTTGCTGGGGCCAACGTCCTGACTTTC. Encoded protein: CASSPRAGVAGANVLTF.

This clonotype has just a few counts. The chain joins TRBV5-1 to TRBJ2-3; D call uncertain. Germline V gene sequence: CDR1 SGHRS, CDR2 YFSETQ. V lost 5 bases, J lost 2 bases, and 12 bases lay in between. The CDR3 contains 14 residues. The CDR3, as DNA: TGCGCCAGCAGGCCGGCTCCCGACACAGATACGCAGTATTTT. This gives the protein CASRPAPDTDTQYF.

The gene calls are TRBV18 and TRBJ1-1, with D perhaps matching TRBD1 (5 bases). CDR3 length equals 12 residues. Germline loops: CDR1 KGHSH, CDR2 LQKENI. Between the trimmed V and J ends, which lost 3 bases and 7 bases, there was a span of 9 bases. As DNA, the CDR3 is TGTGCCAGCTCACCCGCAGGGAATGAAGCTTTCTTT. Translation gives CASSPAGNEAFF.

V gene TRBV4-3 combines with J gene TRBJ2-7; 8 bases match TRBD2. The CDR3 has 15 residues. Trimming cost V 1 base and J 2 bases; bases outside gene matches: 4. Germline V lookup: CDR1 LGHNA, CDR2 YSLEER. For the CDR3, the DNA is TGCGCCAGCAGCCAAGGGGCTAGCGGGCCCTACGAGCAGTACTTC. It translates to CASSQGASGPYEQYF.